This is a list of T cell receptor beta chains from one sample in a study of prognosis after radiotherapy for stage I lung cancer. MiXCR, applied by TCRdb to the multiplex PCR reads, yields one record per CDR3 protein. The sample has 20,000 to 25,000 distinct CDR3 sequences, less than 50% seen once. Sequenced here: PBMCs, sampled before or after stereotactic body radiation therapy (not recorded which). Source of these receptors: a donor aged 50 or older with non-small cell lung cancer. Both conserved end residues are part of each CDR3. Each record gives: V gene, J gene, clone size, D gene, CDR3 protein, CDR3 DNA. D genes are given only for firm matches. A row's size may be missing; if present it is once, few, many or a size class.

>TRBV9|TRBJ2-7|many|NA
CASSPGVQGEQYF
TGTGCCAGCAGCCCGGGGGTCCAGGGTGAGCAGTACTTC
>TRBV5-4|TRBJ1-1|many|NA
CASSPVGGPYTEAFF
TGTGCCAGCAGCCCCGTGGGGGGCCCTTACACTGAAGCTTTCTTT
>TRBV2|TRBJ1-5|many|NA
CASSEGASQPQHF
TGTGCCAGCAGTGAAGGAGCGAGCCAGCCCCAGCATTTT
>TRBV25-1|TRBJ1-2|NA|NA
CASSEYWQRCVYTF
TGTGCCAGCAGTGAATATTGGCAAAGGTGTGTCTACACCTTC
>TRBV20-1|TRBJ2-7|many|NA
CSASGTFSSYEQYF
TGCAGTGCCTCCGGGACCTTCAGCTCCTACGAGCAGTACTTC
>TRBV20-1|TRBJ1-2|many|NA
CSAYWVPYGYTF
TGCAGTGCTTACTGGGTTCCCTATGGCTACACCTTC
>TRBV6-2/TRBV6-3|TRBJ1-2|NA|NA
CASWDTIGRIINYVYTF
TGTGCCAGCTGGGATACCATTGGACGGATAATTAACTATGTCTACACCTTC
>TRBV2|TRBJ2-1|NA|NA
CASSELSLPEQFF
TGTGCCAGCAGCGAATTGTCCCTTCCGGAGCAGTTCTTC
>TRBV7-2|TRBJ2-1|NA|NA
CASSLQGGYNEQFF
TGTGCCAGCAGCTTGCAGGGGGGATACAATGAGCAGTTCTTC
>TRBV3-1|TRBJ2-3|NA|NA
CASSQAYYYSSTDTQYF
TGTGCCAGCAGCCAAGCGTACTACTACTCTAGCACAGATACGCAGTATTTT
>TRBV6-1|TRBJ1-6|NA|TRBD1
CAGQGAQSPLHF
TGTGCCGGACAGGGGGCGCAATCACCCCTCCACTTT
>TRBV3-1|TRBJ1-2|NA|NA
CASSQAGGYTF
TGTGCCAGCAGCCAAGCGGGGGGCTACACCTTC
>TRBV3-2|TRBJ2-3|many|NA
CASSHIPLRTDTQYF
TGTGCCAGCAGCCACATCCCCCTGCGCACAGATACGCAGTATTTT
>TRBV27|TRBJ2-3|many|TRBD1
CASSDSGQGAADTQYF
TGTGCCAGCAGTGACTCGGGACAGGGGGCTGCAGATACGCAGTATTTT